Following are 20 T cell receptor beta chains from one sample sequenced in a study of T cells in Graves' hyperthyroidism and ophthalmopathy. The investigators amplified TCR beta CDR3 regions from RNA transcripts. The TCR CDR3 first-round RT-PCR relied on the HTBI primer set. MiXCR was run by TCRdb on the multiplex PCR reads, yielding one entry per CDR3 protein. The sample yields 500,000 or so distinct CDR3 sequences, about 15% seen once. What was sequenced was blood. These receptors all stem from a woman aged 30 to 39 with Graves' ophthalmopathy.

The V and J genes are TRBV14 and TRBJ1-2, with TRBD1 matching 7 bases. There are 15 residues in the CDR3. Germline lookup yields CDR1 SGHDN and CDR2 FVKESK. The ends lost 4 bases at V and 2 bases at J; junction bases unmatched: 7. CDR3 in amino acids: CASSPYQGGNYGYTF. The CDR3 DNA reads TGTGCCAGCAGCCCTTATCAGGGGGGGAACTATGGCTACACCTTC.

The V gene is TRBV12-3 or TRBV12-4, the J gene TRBJ2-1; 9 bases map to TRBD2. The CDR3 has 16 amino acids. The junction had 12 bases not matched to a gene; V was cut back by 5 bases and J by 7 bases. CDR3 DNA: TGTGCCAGCAGTCCCCTAGGTGCGGGAGGGACGAATGAGCAGTTCTTC. Protein: CASSPLGAGGTNEQFF.

This clonotype has a count of ten or more. The rearrangement joins TRBV12-3 or TRBV12-4 to TRBJ2-1; D is tentatively TRBD1 or TRBD2 (5 bases each). V was clipped by 2 bases and J by 6 bases, with 14 bases between them. The CDR3 is made up of 15 amino acids. The CDR3 loop is CASSLSQSGSNEQFF. DNA for the CDR3: TGTGCCAGCAGTTTAAGTCAGTCAGGGAGCAATGAGCAGTTCTTC.

This clonotype was picked up many times. The chain uses TRBV6-1 and TRBJ1-1; D gene ambiguous. The CDR3 is 14 residues long. Deletions cut 2 bases from V and 1 base from J, with 8 bases between. Per germline, CDR1 MNHNS and CDR2 SASEGT. CDR3 loop: CASSERRQNTEAFF. The CDR3 nucleotides read TGTGCCAGCAGTGAACGACGGCAGAACACTGAAGCTTTCTTT.

This sequence joins TRBV5-1 and TRBJ2-5, with 11 nucleotides matching TRBD2. The CDR3 runs 16 residues. Germline-derived CDR1 and CDR2 are SGHRS and YFSETQ. J gave up 5 bases and V 3 bases, and 9 bases lay outside the gene matches. The CDR3 spells CASSSENSGRVETQYF. CDR3 coding DNA: TGCGCCAGCAGCTCAGAGAATAGCGGGAGGGTGGAGACCCAGTACTTC.

This chain joins TRBV7-2 and TRBJ2-7, with D unclear. This CDR3 spans 13 amino acids. Germline V gene sequence: CDR1 SGHTA, CDR2 FQGNSA. Trimming shortened V by 2 bases and J by 7 bases, and 12 bases separated the two germline ends. The CDR3 DNA sequence: TGTGCCAGCAGCTTAAGTCCCCCCGGGGAGCAGTACTTC. It yields the protein CASSLSPPGEQYF.

The table lists this clonotype with many counts. The chain has TRBV6-5 and TRBJ2-3; TRBD2 agrees at 12 bases. This CDR3 spans 17 amino acids. Per germline, CDR1 MNHEY and CDR2 SVGAGI. Trimming removed 0 bases from V and 4 bases from J; junction bases left unmatched: 5. CDR3 residues: CASSYSILAGGPDTQYF. The DNA for the CDR3 is TGTGCCAGCAGTTACTCGATACTAGCGGGAGGACCAGATACGCAGTATTTT.

The chain is built from TRBV6-1 and TRBJ2-7; a weak D match, TRBD2 (5 bases). Per the germline V gene, CDR1 is MNHNS and CDR2 is SASEGT. This CDR3 is built from 14 residues. Trimming stripped 4 bases from V and 3 bases from J, with 13 bases between. CDR3 DNA: TGTGCCAGCAGTGTCACCGGGAACCACTACGAGCAGTACTTC. Encoded protein: CASSVTGNHYEQYF.

Only a few counts were recorded for this clonotype. The J gene is TRBJ2-5, the V gene TRBV20-1; TRBD2 aligns across 8 bases. Losses at the gene ends were 8 bases for V and 6 bases for J; bases not matched to a gene: 8. Germline V lookup: CDR1 DFQATT, CDR2 SNEGSKA (reference sequence). This CDR3 is built from 12 residues. The CDR3 DNA sequence: TGCAGTACAAAGCGGGAGTGGAAGACCCAGTACTTC. Translating gives CSTKREWKTQYF.

This clonotype was observed many times. The chain uses TRBV7-2 and TRBJ2-3, with 7 positions matching TRBD1. The trim removed 4 bases at V and 6 bases at J, leaving 7 bases unmatched. The CDR3 sequence is 14 residues long. From germline, CDR1 is SGHTA and CDR2 FQGNSA. In nucleotides, the CDR3 is TGTGCCAGCAGCTCAAAGACAGGGCCCGATACGCAGTATTTT. Its translation is CASSSKTGPDTQYF.

Only a few counts were recorded for this clonotype. The CDR3: CASRKTRGHEQFF. Written as DNA, the CDR3 is TGTGCCAGTAGAAAAACGAGGGGGCATGAGCAGTTCTTC. The chain combines TRBV19 with TRBJ2-1, with 7 bases matching TRBD1. The CDR3 runs to 13 residues. Germline loops: CDR1 LNHDA, CDR2 SQIVND (reference sequence). V lost 6 bases and J lost 8; bases outside the gene matches: 7.

The chain has TRBV12-3 or TRBV12-4 and TRBJ2-7; D is unresolved. The CDR3 spans 14 residues. The V gene lost 3 bases and the J gene lost 2 bases, with 11 bases spanning the gap. The CDR3 here is CASSLPVPPYEQYF. The CDR3 DNA reads as TGTGCCAGCAGTTTGCCAGTACCACCCTACGAGCAGTACTTC.

This clonotype was observed many times. The chain combines TRBV7-9 with TRBJ1-2; 7 nucleotides match TRBD1. The CDR3 has 14 residues. V dropped 5 bases and J dropped 3; count of bases not matched to a gene: 6. Germline CDR1 is SEHNR and CDR2 is FQNEAQ (reference sequence). CDR3 loop: CASSTRQGDYGYTF. The DNA for the CDR3 is TGTGCCAGCAGCACACGACAGGGAGACTATGGCTACACCTTC.

This clonotype was observed at least ten times. V is TRBV18 and J is TRBJ2-7; tentatively, D is TRBD1 (6 bases). The CDR3 spans 12 residues. The V gene's germline CDR1 is KGHSH and CDR2 LQKENI. The ends were cut back, 4 bases at V and 4 bases at J, with 8 bases in the middle. This CDR3 reads CASSRTGYEQYF. CDR3 DNA: TGTGCCAGCTCACGAACAGGGTACGAGCAGTACTTC.

This clonotype was recorded many times. This sequence joins TRBV6-2 or TRBV6-3 and TRBJ2-1; D is ambiguous. The CDR3 has 15 residues. With 3 bases removed from V and 0 bases from J, the gap between germline ends came to 9 bases. Germline assignment: CDR1 MNHEY and CDR2 SVGEGT. The CDR3 bases are TGTGCCAGCAGTTATTCCCCTAGCTCCTACAATGAGCAGTTCTTC. Its protein product is CASSYSPSSYNEQFF.

This clonotype was seen repeatedly, ten times or more. This chain joins TRBV7-9 and TRBJ1-2; a weak D match, TRBD1 (5 bases). V lost 0 bases to trimming and J lost 4 bases, with 12 bases between them. Germline CDR1 and CDR2: SEHNR and FQNEAQ (reference sequence). CDR3 length: 15 amino acids. CDR3 nucleotide sequence: TGTGCCAGCAGCTTAGCTGGCAGGGCGGGCTATGGCTACACCTTC. This sequence encodes CASSLAGRAGYGYTF.

The rearrangement joins TRBV4-3 to TRBJ1-1; no definite D call. The length of the CDR3 is 15 residues. V lost 0 bases, J lost 3 bases, and 11 bases lay in between. The V gene's germline CDR1 is LGHNA and CDR2 YSLEER. CDR3 protein: CASSQESSPDTEAFF. CDR3 DNA: TGCGCCAGCAGCCAAGAATCGTCTCCGGACACTGAAGCTTTCTTT.

This clonotype was picked up many times. The chain joins TRBV7-8 to TRBJ2-1; a possible D gene is TRBD1 (6 bases). The germline V and J ends were trimmed by 5 bases and 9 bases, with 14 bases remaining between them. Germline CDR1 reads SGHVS; CDR2 reads FQNEAQ. CDR3 size: 13 residues. The CDR3 nucleotides read TGTGCCAGCAGCCCCGGACAGACGTCTGAGCAGTTCTTC. It codes for CASSPGQTSEQFF. Full variable domain (missing parts from reference TRBV7-8 and TRBJ2-1): GAGVSQSPRYKVAKRGQDVALRCDPISGHVSLFWYQQALGQGPEFLTYFQNEAQLDKSGLPSDRFFAERPEGSVSTLKIQRTQQEDSAVYLCASSPGQTSEQFFGPGTRLTVL.

Many counts were recorded for this clonotype. The chain recombines TRBV28 with TRBJ2-1, with D hard to call. Germline loops: CDR1 MDHEN, CDR2 SYDVKM. V lost 7 bases and J 2 bases, leaving 15 bases between the germline ends. The CDR3 loop spans 15 amino acids. CDR3 nucleotides: TGTGCCAGCAACACACCCTCTCCTGCCTACAATGAGCAGTTCTTC. It is translated as CASNTPSPAYNEQFF.

This clonotype has only a few counts. The V gene is TRBV27, the J gene TRBJ2-6; 8 positions match TRBD1. The V and J ends lost 6 bases and 2 bases, in that order; junction bases with no gene match: 6. The length of the CDR3 is 16 residues. The germline V gene has CDR1 MNHEY and CDR2 SMNVEV (reference sequence). The CDR3 DNA is TGTGCCAGCAGGTCTTCAGGGGGCACTGGGGCCAACGTCCTGACTTTC. It encodes CASRSSGGTGANVLTF.